These 27 T cell receptor beta chains originate from one sample sequenced in a study of T cell responses to AZD1222 COVID-19 vaccine. Method: immunoSEQ multiplex PCR; TCRdb's copy keeps in-frame clones and lacks some. The data hold 150,000 or so clones, with about nine tenths observed a single time. Sequences were derived from peripheral blood, sampled on day 0 of AZD1222 vaccination. Receptor source: an adult in good health.

V gene TRBV7-3 combines with J gene TRBJ1-2; 12 nucleotides align to TRBD1. The CDR3 runs 15 residues. The ends lost 2 bases at V and 2 bases at J; junction bases unmatched: 0. Germline CDR1 is SGHTA and CDR2 is FQGTGA. The DNA for the CDR3 is TGTGCCAGCAGCTTAGGGACAGGGGGCAACTATGGCTACACCTTC. It translates to CASSLGTGGNYGYTF.

This rearrangement joins TRBV3-1 (or the pseudogene TRBV3-2) to TRBJ1-1, with D unclear. This CDR3 contains 13 residues. Germline loops: CDR1 LGHDT, CDR2 YNNKEL (reference sequence). Between the trimmed V and J ends, which lost 5 bases and 4 bases, there was a span of 11 bases. The CDR3 nucleotides read TGTGCCAGCAGCGTCAACCCGGGCACTGAAGCTTTCTTT. Translated: CASSVNPGTEAFF.

The chain uses TRBV7-8 and TRBJ2-2, with D perhaps TRBD1 (6 bases). The CDR3 spans 15 residues. Trimming stripped 5 bases from V and 6 bases from J, with 16 bases between. From germline, CDR1 is SGHVS and CDR2 FQNEAQ. The DNA of the CDR3 is TGTGCCAGCAGCGCACGACAGGCCGGGGCCGGGGAGCTGTTTTTT. This gives the protein CASSARQAGAGELFF.

This clone showed up just once. The rearrangement links TRBV15 to TRBJ1-2; a weak D match, TRBD1 (5 bases). This CDR3 region has 13 residues. The germline V and J ends were trimmed by 5 bases and 4 bases, with 11 bases remaining between them. Germline CDR1 is LNHNV and CDR2 is YYDKDF (reference sequence). CDR3 residues: CATSLRGTYGYTF. CDR3 DNA sequence: TGTGCCACCAGCCTCCGCGGGACCTATGGCTACACCTTC.

The chain combines TRBV9 with TRBJ1-1; D gene ambiguous. The germline V and J ends were trimmed by 4 bases and 1 base, with 5 bases remaining between them. This CDR3 has 12 residues. Germline V gene sequence: CDR1 SGDLS, CDR2 YYNGEE. The CDR3: CASSRPNTEAFF. The CDR3 nucleotides are TGTGCCAGCAGCCGACCGAACACTGAAGCTTTCTTT.

This rearrangement joins TRBV11-3 to TRBJ2-2, with D possibly being TRBD2 (5 bases). CDR1 SGHNT and CDR2 YENEEA come from the germline V gene. V was pared by 1 base and J by 5 bases, with 5 bases between. The length of the CDR3 is 13 residues. The CDR3, as DNA: TGTGCCAGCAGCTTAGCGGGAACCGGGGAGCTGTTTTTT. This codes for CASSLAGTGELFF.

The J gene is TRBJ1-2, the V gene TRBV9; no reliable D call. The CDR3 is 14 residues long. Germline CDR1 reads SGDLS; CDR2 reads YYNGEE. Trimming cost V 4 bases and J 0 bases, with 10 bases left between them. As DNA, the CDR3 is TGTGCCAGCAGCACCGACATGACTAACTATGGCTACACCTTC. Residues: CASSTDMTNYGYTF.

V is TRBV5-1 and J is TRBJ1-1; D is ambiguous. Germline-derived CDR1 and CDR2 are SGHRS and YFSETQ. The CDR3 has 14 amino acids. The V end was cut by 2 bases, the J end by 6 bases, with 14 bases between. The CDR3 bases are TGCGCCAGCAGCTTCGAGTTCCAACTCCCTGAAGCTTTCTTT. Translation gives CASSFEFQLPEAFF.

This sequence joins TRBV7-9 and TRBJ1-1; 10 bases are a match to TRBD1. The CDR3 is made up of 15 amino acids. Germline V lookup: CDR1 SEHNR, CDR2 FQNEAQ (reference sequence). Unmatched junction bases numbered 3, after V lost 1 base and J lost 4 bases. The CDR3 protein is CASSLGDRGSTEAFF. The CDR3 nucleotides read TGTGCCAGCAGCTTAGGGGACAGGGGATCCACTGAAGCTTTCTTT. Based on the CDR3 plus reference TRBV7-9 and TRBJ1-1, the full variable domain is DTGVSQNPRHKITKRGQNVTFRCDPISEHNRLYWYRQTLGQGPEFLTYFQNEAQLEKSRLLSDRFSAERPKGSFSTLEIQRTEQGDSAMYLCASSLGDRGSTEAFFGQGTRLTVV.

The chain uses TRBV28 and TRBJ1-2, with 8 bases lining up with TRBD1. Per the germline V gene, CDR1 is MDHEN and CDR2 is SYDVKM. J was trimmed by 4 bases and V by 5 bases; bases with no gene match: 3. This CDR3 has 13 residues. In nucleotides, the CDR3 is TGTGCCAGCAGTGACAGGGGTGGCTATGGCTACACCTTC. Translating it yields CASSDRGGYGYTF.

The CDR3 DNA is TGTGCCAGCAACGGAGGTTCGTCGTCCCAGCATTTT. Encoded protein: CASNGGSSSQHF. The chain is built from TRBV12-3 or TRBV12-4 and TRBJ1-5; D is uncertain. Deletions cut 7 bases from V and 11 bases from J, with 15 bases between. The CDR3 has 12 amino acids.

V gene TRBV6-2 or TRBV6-3 combines with J gene TRBJ2-3, with TRBD2 matching 10 bases. Looked up from germline, CDR1 is MNHEY and CDR2 is SVGEGT. V shed 0 bases, J shed 5 bases, and the junction held 14 bases outside the gene matches. The CDR3 covers 19 residues. The CDR3 DNA reads as TGTGCCAGCAGTTACTCGATACAGCGGGGGGGCCTGAGTCAAGATACGCAGTATTTT. This encodes CASSYSIQRGGLSQDTQYF.

V and J are TRBV6-5 and TRBJ1-5; D is undetermined. Trimming took 2 bases from V and 6 from J, leaving 8 bases between them. The germline V gene encodes CDR1 MNHEY and CDR2 SVGAGI. The CDR3 is made up of 13 amino acids. This CDR3 reads CASSYREVQPQHF. The CDR3 nucleotides are TGTGCCAGCAGTTACCGGGAAGTTCAGCCCCAGCATTTT.

About this clone itself: This sample includes further DNA sequences coding for the same CDR3. This sequence joins TRBV15 and TRBJ1-2, with a tentative D call TRBD1 (5 bases). V was shortened by 3 bases and J by 5 bases, with 7 bases between the two germline ends. There are 12 residues in the CDR3. Germline CDR1 and CDR2: LNHNV and YYDKDF (reference sequence). The CDR3 nucleotides read TGTGCCACCAGCAGGGGGGGTTATGGCTACACCTTC. Protein sequence: CATSRGGYGYTF.

The chain links TRBV5-1 to TRBJ2-2; TRBD2 aligns across 9 bases. V trimming: 4 bases; J trimming: 3 bases; junction bases outside the gene matches: 13. Germline V gene data show CDR1 as SGHRS and CDR2 as YFSETQ. The CDR3 consists of 18 residues. The CDR3, as DNA: TGCGCCAGCAGCCGGGGGGCGCTAGCGGGACCCCACACCGGGGAGCTGTTTTTT. The encoded protein is CASSRGALAGPHTGELFF.

CDR3 region: CARSQGLSGNTIYF. The CDR3 DNA sequence: TGTGCCAGGTCACAGGGCCTCTCTGGAAACACCATATATTTT. The chain couples TRBV21-1 to TRBJ1-3; TRBD1, the D gene given by the table, was not confirmed from the DNA. TRBV21-1 is a pseudogene locus. The CDR3 contains 14 residues.

The genes are TRBV6-5 and TRBJ2-1; TRBD2 might be the D (5 bases). This CDR3 comprises 11 residues. Germline V lookup: CDR1 MNHEY, CDR2 SVGAGI. The V gene lost 6 bases and the J gene lost 10 bases, with 10 bases spanning the gap. CDR3 in DNA: TGTGCCAGCAGCCGACCGGGGGAGCAGTTCTTC. Translation gives CASSRPGEQFF.

The V gene is TRBV7-9, the J gene TRBJ2-2; D gene unclear. Germline CDR1 is SEHNR and CDR2 is FQNEAQ (reference sequence). The CDR3 sequence is 14 residues long. V shed 3 bases and J shed 7 bases, with 12 bases lying between them. The DNA of the CDR3 is TGTGCCAGCAGCTTCTTAGCTCTTAGCGGGGAGCTGTTTTTT. Protein product: CASSFLALSGELFF.

In its sample, this clone was seen once. The chain is built from TRBV28 and TRBJ2-7; 9 bases fit TRBD1. The CDR3 spans 15 residues. Losses at the gene ends were 8 bases for V and 6 bases for J; bases not matched to a gene: 14. The germline CDR1 and CDR2 sequences are MDHEN and SYDVKM. The CDR3 spells CASGEYRGLQVEQYF. CDR3 nucleotide sequence: TGTGCCAGCGGGGAGTACAGGGGGCTCCAAGTCGAGCAGTACTTC.

The DNA of the CDR3 is TGTGCCAGCACCGCGCGACAGTACTACGAGCAGTACTTC. Translated: CASTARQYYEQYF. V is TRBV12-3 or TRBV12-4 and J is TRBJ2-7; the D gene is possibly TRBD1 (5 bases). The V gene lost 7 bases and the J gene lost 3 bases, with 13 bases spanning the gap. CDR3 length: 13 amino acids.

The genes are TRBV30 and TRBJ1-1; unclear D gene. Per germline, CDR1 GTSNPN and CDR2 SVGIG (reference sequence). V was pared by 2 bases and J by 2 bases, with 15 bases between. The CDR3 is 15 residues long. CDR3 residues: CAWSPSTPVNTEAFF. CDR3 nucleotides: TGTGCCTGGAGTCCCTCGACCCCCGTCAACACTGAAGCTTTCTTT.

The J gene is TRBJ1-1, the V gene TRBV18; D ambiguous. Trimming removed 0 bases at V and 8 bases at J, with 10 bases between. Germline V gene sequence: CDR1 KGHSH, CDR2 LQKENI. The CDR3 is made up of 13 amino acids. The CDR3 DNA is TGTGCCAGCTCACCACCGGAGCTCAGAGAAGCTTTCTTT. Amino acid sequence: CASSPPELREAFF. Full variable domain (rest looked up from reference TRBV18 and TRBJ1-1): NAGVMQNPRHLVRRRGQEARLRCSPMKGHSHVYWYRQLPEEGLKFMVYLQKENIIDESGMPKERFSAEFPKEGPSILRIQQVVRGDSAAYFCASSPPELREAFFGQGTRLTVV.

This chain links TRBV28 with TRBJ1-1, with D possibly being TRBD1 (5 bases). The germline V gene encodes CDR1 MDHEN and CDR2 SYDVKM. V lost 3 bases and J lost 7, with 9 bases in between. The CDR3 consists of 12 residues. Here the CDR3 reads CASSFRGGEAFF. The CDR3 DNA follows: TGTGCCAGCAGTTTTCGGGGCGGTGAAGCTTTCTTT. Full variable domain (missing parts from reference TRBV28 and TRBJ1-1): DVKVTQSSRYLVKRTGEKVFLECVQDMDHENMFWYRQDPGLGLRLIYFSYDVKMKEKGDIPEGYSVSREKKERFSLILESASTNQTSMYLCASSFRGGEAFFGQGTRLTVV.

This chain uses TRBV12-3 or TRBV12-4 with TRBJ2-7; D ambiguous. Trimming pared 4 bases from V and 3 bases from J, leaving 10 bases between. This CDR3 is built from 13 residues. The CDR3: CASSSTVVYEQYF. DNA of the CDR3: TGTGCCAGCAGTTCGACCGTGGTCTACGAGCAGTACTTC.

This chain uses TRBV28 with TRBJ2-7; 7 bases fit TRBD1. There are 12 residues in the CDR3. The germline CDR1 and CDR2 sequences are MDHEN and SYDVKM. V shed 7 bases and J 7 bases; nucleotides not matched to a gene: 7. CDR3 DNA sequence: TGTGCCAGCAAGACGCCAGGGGGAGAGCAGTACTTC. Translation: CASKTPGGEQYF.

This clone was seen a few times. The chain employs TRBV28 and TRBJ2-7, with 8 bases matching TRBD1. In germline, CDR1 is MDHEN, CDR2 SYDVKM. This CDR3 spans 13 amino acids. J gave up 2 bases and V 10 bases, and 7 bases lay outside the gene matches. CDR3 in DNA: TGTGCCACCAACCCGGGACAGGCCTACGAGCAGTACTTC. This codes for CATNPGQAYEQYF.

This clone was detected once. This rearrangement joins TRBV7-8 to TRBJ2-5; 9 bases line up with TRBD2. V trimming: 5 bases; J trimming: 5 bases; junction bases outside the gene matches: 18. The CDR3 has 18 amino acids. The V gene's germline CDR1 is SGHVS and CDR2 FQNEAQ. CDR3 nucleotides: TGTGCCAGCAGCCTTTGGGGGCCCGGGACTAGCCCAGGGGAGACCCAGTACTTC. The encoded protein is CASSLWGPGTSPGETQYF.